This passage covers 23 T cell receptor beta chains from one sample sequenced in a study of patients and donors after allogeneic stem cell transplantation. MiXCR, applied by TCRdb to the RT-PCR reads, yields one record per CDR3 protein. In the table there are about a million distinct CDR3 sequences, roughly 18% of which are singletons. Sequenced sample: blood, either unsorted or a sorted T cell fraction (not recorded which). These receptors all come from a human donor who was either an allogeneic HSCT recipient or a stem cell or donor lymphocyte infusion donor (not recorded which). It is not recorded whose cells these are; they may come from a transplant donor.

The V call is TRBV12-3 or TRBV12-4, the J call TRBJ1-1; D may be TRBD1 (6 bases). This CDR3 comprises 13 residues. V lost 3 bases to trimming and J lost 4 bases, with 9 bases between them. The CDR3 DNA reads TGTGCCAGCAGTTTTGGGGGCTTCACTGAAGCTTTCTTT. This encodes CASSFGGFTEAFF.

The DNA for the CDR3 is TGTGCCAGCAGCCTTAGACAGGGGAGCCACGAGCAGTACTTC. It specifies CASSLRQGSHEQYF. This chain uses TRBV4-2 with TRBJ2-7; 8 bases are a match to TRBD1. The germline gives CDR1 LGHNA, CDR2 YNFKEQ. This CDR3 is built from 14 residues. The V and J ends lost 4 bases and 5 bases, in that order; junction bases with no gene match: 7.

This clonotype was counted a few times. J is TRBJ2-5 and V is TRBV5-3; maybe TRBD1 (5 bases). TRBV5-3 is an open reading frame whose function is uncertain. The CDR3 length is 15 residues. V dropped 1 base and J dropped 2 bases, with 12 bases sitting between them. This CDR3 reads CARSLRSGNQETQYF. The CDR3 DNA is TGTGCCAGAAGCTTGAGATCAGGGAATCAAGAGACCCAGTACTTC.

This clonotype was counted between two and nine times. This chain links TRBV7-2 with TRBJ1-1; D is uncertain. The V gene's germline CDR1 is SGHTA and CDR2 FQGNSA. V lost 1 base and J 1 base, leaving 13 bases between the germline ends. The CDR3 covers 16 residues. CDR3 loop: CASSLVGPGKNTEAFF. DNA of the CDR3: TGTGCCAGCAGCTTAGTGGGCCCGGGGAAGAACACTGAAGCTTTCTTT. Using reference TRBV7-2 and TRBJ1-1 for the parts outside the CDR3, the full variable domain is GAGVSQSPSNKVTEKGKDVELRCDPISGHTALYWYRQSLGQGLEFLIYFQGNSAPDKSGLPSDRFSAERTGGSVSTLTIQRTQQEDSAVYLCASSLVGPGKNTEAFFGQGTRLTVV.

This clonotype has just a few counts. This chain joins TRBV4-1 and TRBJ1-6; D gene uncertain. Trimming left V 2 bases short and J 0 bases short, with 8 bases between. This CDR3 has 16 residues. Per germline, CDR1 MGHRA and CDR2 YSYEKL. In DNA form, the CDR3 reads TGCGCCAGCAGCCAAATTCAGAGCTCCTATAATTCACCCCTCCACTTT. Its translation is CASSQIQSSYNSPLHF.

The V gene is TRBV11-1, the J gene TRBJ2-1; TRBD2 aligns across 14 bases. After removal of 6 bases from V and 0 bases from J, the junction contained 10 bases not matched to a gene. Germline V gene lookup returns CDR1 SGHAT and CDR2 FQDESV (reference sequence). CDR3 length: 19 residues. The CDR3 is CASRRKTGTSGSSYNEQFF. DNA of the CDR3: TGTGCCAGCAGAAGAAAAACCGGGACTAGCGGGAGCTCCTACAATGAGCAGTTCTTC.

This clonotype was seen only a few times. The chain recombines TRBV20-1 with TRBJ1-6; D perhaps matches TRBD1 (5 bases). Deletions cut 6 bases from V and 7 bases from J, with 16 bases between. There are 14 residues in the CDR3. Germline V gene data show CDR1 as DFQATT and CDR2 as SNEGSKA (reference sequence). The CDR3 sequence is CSAPGRGSNSPLHF. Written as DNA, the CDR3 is TGCAGTGCCCCAGGGAGGGGCTCCAATTCACCCCTCCACTTT.

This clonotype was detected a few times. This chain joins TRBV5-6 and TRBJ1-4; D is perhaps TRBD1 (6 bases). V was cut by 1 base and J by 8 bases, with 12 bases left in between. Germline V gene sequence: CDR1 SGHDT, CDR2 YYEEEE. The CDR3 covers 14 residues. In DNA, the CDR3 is TGTGCCAGCAGCTTGCCAGGGGATTTGGAAAAACTGTTTTTT. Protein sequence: CASSLPGDLEKLFF.

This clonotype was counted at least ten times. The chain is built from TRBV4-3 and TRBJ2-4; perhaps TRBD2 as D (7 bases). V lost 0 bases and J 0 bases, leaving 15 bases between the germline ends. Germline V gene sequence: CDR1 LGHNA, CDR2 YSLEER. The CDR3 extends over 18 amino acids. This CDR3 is CASSQDGGGRGAKNIQYF. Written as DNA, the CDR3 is TGCGCCAGCAGCCAAGATGGGGGGGGGCGAGGAGCCAAAAACATTCAGTACTTC.

The CDR3 DNA reads TGCGCCAGCAGCTTGGGGGAGACAGGGAACAATGAGCAGTTCTTC. Its translation: CASSLGETGNNEQFF. This rearrangement joins TRBV5-1 to TRBJ2-1; the match to TRBD1 covers 7 bases. With 0 bases clipped from V and 5 bases from J, the junction kept 5 bases outside the gene matches. The V gene's germline CDR1 is SGHRS and CDR2 YFSETQ. The CDR3 spans 15 residues.

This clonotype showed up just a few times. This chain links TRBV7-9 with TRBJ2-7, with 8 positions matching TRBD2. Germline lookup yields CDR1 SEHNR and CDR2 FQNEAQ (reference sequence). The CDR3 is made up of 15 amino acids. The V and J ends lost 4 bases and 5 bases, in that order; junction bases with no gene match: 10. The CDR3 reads CASSSRLGGRHEQYF. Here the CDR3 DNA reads TGTGCCAGCAGCTCCCGACTGGGCGGGAGGCACGAGCAGTACTTC. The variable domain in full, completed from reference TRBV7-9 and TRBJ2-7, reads DTGVSQNPRHKITKRGQNVTFRCDPISEHNRLYWYRQTLGQGPEFLTYFQNEAQLEKSRLLSDRFSAERPKGSFSTLEIQRTEQGDSAMYLCASSSRLGGRHEQYFGPGTRLTVT.

CDR3 amino acids: CASSFGGPRGNTIYF. The DNA for the CDR3 is TGTGCCAGCAGTTTCGGAGGACCCAGGGGAAACACCATATATTTT. The J gene is TRBJ1-3, the V gene TRBV12-3 or TRBV12-4; D gene ambiguous. V gave up 3 bases and J gave up 4 bases, with 13 bases separating them. The length of the CDR3 is 15 residues.

The CDR3 DNA reads TGTGCCAGCAGCCACATTTGGAGTGAGCAGTTCTTC. This translates into CASSHIWSEQFF. The chain has TRBV7-2 and TRBJ2-1, with D unclear. V lost 5 bases, J lost 9 bases, and 11 bases lay in between. The germline gives CDR1 SGHTA, CDR2 FQGNSA. CDR3 length: 12 amino acids.

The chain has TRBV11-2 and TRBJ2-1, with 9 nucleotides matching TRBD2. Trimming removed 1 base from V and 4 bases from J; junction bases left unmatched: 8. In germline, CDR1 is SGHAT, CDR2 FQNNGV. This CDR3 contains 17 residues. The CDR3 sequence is CASSLVEALAGYNEQFF. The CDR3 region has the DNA TGTGCCAGCAGCTTAGTGGAGGCGCTAGCGGGGTACAATGAGCAGTTCTTC.

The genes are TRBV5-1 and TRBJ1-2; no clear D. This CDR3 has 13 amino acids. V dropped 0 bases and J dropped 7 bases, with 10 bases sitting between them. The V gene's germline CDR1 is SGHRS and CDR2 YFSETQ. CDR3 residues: CASSLVLASGYTF. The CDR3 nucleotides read TGCGCCAGCAGCTTGGTACTGGCAAGTGGCTACACCTTC.

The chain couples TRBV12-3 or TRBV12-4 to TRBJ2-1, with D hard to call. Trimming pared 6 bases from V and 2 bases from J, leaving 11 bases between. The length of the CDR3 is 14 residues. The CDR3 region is CASSLQLPYNEQFF. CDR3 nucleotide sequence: TGTGCCAGCAGCTTACAGCTGCCCTACAATGAGCAGTTCTTC.

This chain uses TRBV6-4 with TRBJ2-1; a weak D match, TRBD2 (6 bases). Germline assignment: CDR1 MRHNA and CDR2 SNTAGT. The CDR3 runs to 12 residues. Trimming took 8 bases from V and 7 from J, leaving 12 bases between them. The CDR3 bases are TGTGCCAGCGCGGGAATGGGGAATGAGCAGTTCTTC. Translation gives CASAGMGNEQFF.

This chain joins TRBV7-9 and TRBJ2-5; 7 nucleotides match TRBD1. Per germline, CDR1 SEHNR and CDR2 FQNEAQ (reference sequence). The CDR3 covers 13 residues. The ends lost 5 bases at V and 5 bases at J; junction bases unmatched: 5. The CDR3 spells CASSPTGVETQYF. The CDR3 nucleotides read TGTGCCAGCAGCCCTACAGGGGTGGAGACCCAGTACTTC.

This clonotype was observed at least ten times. CDR3 DNA: TGCGCCAGCAGCCAAGAAGGCGCCTCCTACGAGCAGTACTTC. The encoded protein is CASSQEGASYEQYF. The chain employs TRBV4-3 and TRBJ2-7, with D unclear. CDR1 and CDR2 from the germline V gene are LGHNA and YSLEER. CDR3 length equals 14 residues. V was cut by 0 bases and J by 0 bases, with 6 bases left in between.

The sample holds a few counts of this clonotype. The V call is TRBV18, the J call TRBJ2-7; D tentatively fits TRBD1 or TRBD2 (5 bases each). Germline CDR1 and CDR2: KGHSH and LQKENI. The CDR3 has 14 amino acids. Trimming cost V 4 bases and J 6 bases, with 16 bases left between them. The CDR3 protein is CASSHRDPGREQYF. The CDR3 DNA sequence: TGTGCCAGCTCACACCGGGACCCTGGTCGCGAGCAGTACTTC.

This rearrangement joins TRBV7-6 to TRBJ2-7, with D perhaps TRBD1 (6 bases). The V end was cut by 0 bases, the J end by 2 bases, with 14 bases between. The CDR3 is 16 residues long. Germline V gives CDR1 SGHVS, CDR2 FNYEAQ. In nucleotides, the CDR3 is TGTGCCAGCAGCTTAGCTGGACAGTCCGTTCCCTACGAGCAGTACTTC. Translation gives CASSLAGQSVPYEQYF.

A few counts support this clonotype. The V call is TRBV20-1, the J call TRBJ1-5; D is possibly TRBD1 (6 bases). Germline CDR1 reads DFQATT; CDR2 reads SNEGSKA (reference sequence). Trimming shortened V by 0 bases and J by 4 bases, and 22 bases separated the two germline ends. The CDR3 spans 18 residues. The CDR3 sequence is CSARDSGTPYSLNQPQHF. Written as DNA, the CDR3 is TGCAGTGCTAGAGATTCAGGGACACCGTACTCTCTTAATCAGCCCCAGCATTTT.

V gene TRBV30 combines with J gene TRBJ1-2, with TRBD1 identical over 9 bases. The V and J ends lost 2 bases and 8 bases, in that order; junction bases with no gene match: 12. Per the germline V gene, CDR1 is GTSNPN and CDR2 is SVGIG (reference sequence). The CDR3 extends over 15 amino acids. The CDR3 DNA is TGTGCCTGGAGTTTGCTACGGACAGGGGAAAAAGGCTACACCTTC. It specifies CAWSLLRTGEKGYTF. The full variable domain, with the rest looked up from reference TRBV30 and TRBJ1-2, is SQTIHQWPATLVQPVGSPLSLECTVEGTSNPNLYWYRQAAGRGLQLLFYSVGIGQISSEVPQNLSASRPQDRQFILSSKKLLLSDSGFYLCAWSLLRTGEKGYTFGSGTRLTVV.